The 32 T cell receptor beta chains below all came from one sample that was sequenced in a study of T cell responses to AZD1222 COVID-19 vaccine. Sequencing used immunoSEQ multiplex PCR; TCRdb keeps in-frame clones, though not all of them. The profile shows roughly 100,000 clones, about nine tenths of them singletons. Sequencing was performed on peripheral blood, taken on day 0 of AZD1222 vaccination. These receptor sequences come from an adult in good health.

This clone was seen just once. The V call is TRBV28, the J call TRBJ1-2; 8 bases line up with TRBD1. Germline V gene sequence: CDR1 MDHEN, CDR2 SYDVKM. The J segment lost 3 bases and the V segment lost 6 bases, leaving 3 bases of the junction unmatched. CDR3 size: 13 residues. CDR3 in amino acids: CASSQQGDYGYTF. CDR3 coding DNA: TGTGCCAGCAGCCAACAGGGGGACTATGGCTACACCTTC.

CDR3 in DNA: TGTGCCAGCAAAAGGGGCGGAATTAACTATGGCTACACCTTC. It codes for CASKRGGINYGYTF. The chain couples TRBV28 to TRBJ1-2, with D possibly matching TRBD1 (5 bases). V was shortened by 7 bases and J by 1 base, with 13 bases between the two germline ends. This CDR3 is built from 14 residues. CDR1 and CDR2 from the germline V gene are MDHEN and SYDVKM.

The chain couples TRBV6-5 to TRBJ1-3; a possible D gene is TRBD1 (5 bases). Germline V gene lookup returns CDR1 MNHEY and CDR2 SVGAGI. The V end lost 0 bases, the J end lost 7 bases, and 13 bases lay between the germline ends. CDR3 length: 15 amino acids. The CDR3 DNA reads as TGTGCCAGCAGTTACTCGGGCAGGGTCGGTAACACCATATATTTT. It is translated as CASSYSGRVGNTIYF.

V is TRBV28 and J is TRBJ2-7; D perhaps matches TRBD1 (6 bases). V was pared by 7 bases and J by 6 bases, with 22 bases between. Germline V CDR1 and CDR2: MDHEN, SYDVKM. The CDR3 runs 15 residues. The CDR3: CASTPGGTRSGEQYF. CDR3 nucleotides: TGTGCCAGCACCCCTGGTGGGACACGCAGTGGCGAGCAGTACTTC. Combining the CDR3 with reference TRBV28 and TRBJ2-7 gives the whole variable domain DVKVTQSSRYLVKRTGEKVFLECVQDMDHENMFWYRQDPGLGLRLIYFSYDVKMKEKGDIPEGYSVSREKKERFSLILESASTNQTSMYLCASTPGGTRSGEQYFGPGTRLTVT.

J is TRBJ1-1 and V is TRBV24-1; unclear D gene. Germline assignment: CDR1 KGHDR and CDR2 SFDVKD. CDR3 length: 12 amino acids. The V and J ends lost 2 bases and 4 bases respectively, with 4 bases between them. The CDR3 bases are TGTGCCACCAGTGATTACGGCACTGAAGCTTTCTTT. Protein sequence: CATSDYGTEAFF.

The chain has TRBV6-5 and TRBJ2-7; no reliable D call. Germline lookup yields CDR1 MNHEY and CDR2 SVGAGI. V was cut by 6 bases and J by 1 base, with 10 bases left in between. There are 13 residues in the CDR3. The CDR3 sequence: CASSIDWSYEQYF. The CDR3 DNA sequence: TGTGCCAGCAGCATAGACTGGTCCTACGAGCAGTACTTC.

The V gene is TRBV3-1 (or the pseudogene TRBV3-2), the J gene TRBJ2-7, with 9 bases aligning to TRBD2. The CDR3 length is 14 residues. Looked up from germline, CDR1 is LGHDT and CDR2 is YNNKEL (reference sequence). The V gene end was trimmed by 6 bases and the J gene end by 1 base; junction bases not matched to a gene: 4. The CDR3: CASRTSGQSYEQYF. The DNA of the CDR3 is TGTGCCAGCAGGACTAGCGGCCAGTCCTACGAGCAGTACTTC.

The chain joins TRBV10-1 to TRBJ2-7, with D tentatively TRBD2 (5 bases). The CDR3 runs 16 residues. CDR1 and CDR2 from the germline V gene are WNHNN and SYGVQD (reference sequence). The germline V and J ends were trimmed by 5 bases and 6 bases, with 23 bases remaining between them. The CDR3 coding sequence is TGCGCCAGCAGTCTCTCTTCGGGGTCAATGAGATCCGAGCAGTACTTC. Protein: CASSLSSGSMRSEQYF.

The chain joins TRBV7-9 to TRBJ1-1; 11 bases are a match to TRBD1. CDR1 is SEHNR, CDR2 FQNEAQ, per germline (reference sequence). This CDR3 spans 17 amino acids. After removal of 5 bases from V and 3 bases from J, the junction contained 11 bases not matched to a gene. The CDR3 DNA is TGTGCCAGCAGCCCCTGGACAGGGGGCGAGGGGTACACTGAAGCTTTCTTT. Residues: CASSPWTGGEGYTEAFF.

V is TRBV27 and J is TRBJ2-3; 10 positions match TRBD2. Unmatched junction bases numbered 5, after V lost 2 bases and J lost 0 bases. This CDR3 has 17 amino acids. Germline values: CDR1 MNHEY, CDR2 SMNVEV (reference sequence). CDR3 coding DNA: TGTGCCAGCAGTTTAGTCGTACTAGCGGGGAGCACAGATACGCAGTATTTT. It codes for CASSLVVLAGSTDTQYF.

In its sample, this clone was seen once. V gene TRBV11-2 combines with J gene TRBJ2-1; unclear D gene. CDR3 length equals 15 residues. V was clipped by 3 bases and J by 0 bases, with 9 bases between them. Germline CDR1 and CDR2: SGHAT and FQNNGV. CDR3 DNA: TGTGCCAGCAGCTTGATAGCTGTCTCCTACAATGAGCAGTTCTTC. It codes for CASSLIAVSYNEQFF.

The CDR3 is CAISPVAGGSYEQYF. In DNA form, the CDR3 reads TGTGCCATCAGTCCCGTAGCGGGAGGTTCCTACGAGCAGTACTTC. This sequence joins TRBV10-3 and TRBJ2-7, with TRBD2 matching over 10 bases. CDR1 is ENHRY, CDR2 SYGVKD, per germline. This CDR3 region has 15 residues. V lost 5 bases to trimming and J lost 1 base; unmatched junction nucleotides: 5.

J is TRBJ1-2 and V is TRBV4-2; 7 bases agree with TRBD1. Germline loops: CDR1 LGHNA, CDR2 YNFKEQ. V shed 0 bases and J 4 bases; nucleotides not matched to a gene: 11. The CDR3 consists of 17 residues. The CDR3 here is CASSQEAAGGGLYGYTF. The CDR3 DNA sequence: TGTGCCAGCAGCCAAGAAGCGGCCGGAGGGGGCCTCTATGGCTACACCTTC.

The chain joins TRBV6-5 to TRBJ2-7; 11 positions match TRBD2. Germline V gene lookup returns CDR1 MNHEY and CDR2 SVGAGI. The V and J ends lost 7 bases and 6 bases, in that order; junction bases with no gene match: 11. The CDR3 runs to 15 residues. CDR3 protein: CASTHPTSGNSEQYF. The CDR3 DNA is TGTGCCAGCACCCACCCGACTAGCGGGAATTCCGAGCAGTACTTC.

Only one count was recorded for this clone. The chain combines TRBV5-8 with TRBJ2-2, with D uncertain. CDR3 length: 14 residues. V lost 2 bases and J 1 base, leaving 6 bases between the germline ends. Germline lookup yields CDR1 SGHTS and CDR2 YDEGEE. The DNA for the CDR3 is TGTGCCAGCAGCTTTGGGGAGAACACCGGGGAGCTGTTTTTT. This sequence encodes CASSFGENTGELFF.

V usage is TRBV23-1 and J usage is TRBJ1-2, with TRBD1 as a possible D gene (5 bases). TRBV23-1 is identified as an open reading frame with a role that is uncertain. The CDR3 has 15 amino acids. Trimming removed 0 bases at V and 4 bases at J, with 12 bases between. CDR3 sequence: CASSQSPGGGYGYTF. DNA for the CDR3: TGCGCCAGCAGTCAATCTCCGGGGGGGGGCTATGGCTACACCTTC.

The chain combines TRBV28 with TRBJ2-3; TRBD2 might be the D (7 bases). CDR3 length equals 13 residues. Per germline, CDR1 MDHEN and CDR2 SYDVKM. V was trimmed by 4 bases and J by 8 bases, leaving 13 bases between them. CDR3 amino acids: CASSWGAGVTQYF. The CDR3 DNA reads TGTGCCAGCAGTTGGGGGGCGGGAGTTACGCAGTATTTT. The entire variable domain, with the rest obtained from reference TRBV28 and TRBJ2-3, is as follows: DVKVTQSSRYLVKRTGEKVFLECVQDMDHENMFWYRQDPGLGLRLIYFSYDVKMKEKGDIPEGYSVSREKKERFSLILESASTNQTSMYLCASSWGAGVTQYFGPGTRLTVL.

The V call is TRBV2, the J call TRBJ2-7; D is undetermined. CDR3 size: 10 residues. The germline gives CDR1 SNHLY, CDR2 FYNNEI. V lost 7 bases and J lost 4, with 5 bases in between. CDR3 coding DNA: TGTGCCAGCAAGGGTTACGAGCAGTACTTC. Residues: CASKGYEQYF.

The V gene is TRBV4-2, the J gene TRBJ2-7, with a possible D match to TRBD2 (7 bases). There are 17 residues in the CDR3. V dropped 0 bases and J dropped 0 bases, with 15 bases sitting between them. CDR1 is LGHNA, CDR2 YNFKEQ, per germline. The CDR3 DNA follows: TGTGCCAGCAGCCAAGATTGGGGGGGCCCAAGCTCCTACGAGCAGTACTTC. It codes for CASSQDWGGPSSYEQYF.

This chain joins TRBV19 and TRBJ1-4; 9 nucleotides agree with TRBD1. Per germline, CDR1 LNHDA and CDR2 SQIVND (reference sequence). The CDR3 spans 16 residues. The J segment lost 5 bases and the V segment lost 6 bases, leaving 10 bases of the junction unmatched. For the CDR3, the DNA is TGTGCCAGTAGAGAGCCGGGACAGGGCTACAATGAAAAACTGTTTTTT. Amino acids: CASREPGQGYNEKLFF. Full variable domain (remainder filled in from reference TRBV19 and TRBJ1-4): DGGITQSPKYLFRKEGQNVTLSCEQNLNHDAMYWYRQDPGQGLRLIYYSQIVNDFQKGDIAEGYSVSREKKESFPLTVTSAQKNPTAFYLCASREPGQGYNEKLFFGSGTQLSVL.

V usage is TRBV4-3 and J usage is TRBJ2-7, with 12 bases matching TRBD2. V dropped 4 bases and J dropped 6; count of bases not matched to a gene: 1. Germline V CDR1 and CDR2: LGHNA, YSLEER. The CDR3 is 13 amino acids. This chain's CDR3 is CASSPGLAGEQYF. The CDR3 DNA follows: TGCGCCAGCAGCCCGGGACTAGCGGGCGAGCAGTACTTC.

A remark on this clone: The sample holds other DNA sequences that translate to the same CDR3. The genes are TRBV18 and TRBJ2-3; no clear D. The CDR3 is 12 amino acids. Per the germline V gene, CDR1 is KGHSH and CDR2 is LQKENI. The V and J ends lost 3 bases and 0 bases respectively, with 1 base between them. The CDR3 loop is CASSPSTDTQYF. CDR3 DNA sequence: TGTGCCAGCTCACCCAGCACAGATACGCAGTATTTT.

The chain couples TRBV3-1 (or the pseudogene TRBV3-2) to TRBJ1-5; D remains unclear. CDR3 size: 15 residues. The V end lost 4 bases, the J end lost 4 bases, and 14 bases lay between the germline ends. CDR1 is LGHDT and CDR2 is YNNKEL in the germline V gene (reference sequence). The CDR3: CASSLDLTENQPQHF. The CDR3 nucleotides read TGTGCCAGCAGCCTAGATTTAACAGAAAATCAGCCCCAGCATTTT.

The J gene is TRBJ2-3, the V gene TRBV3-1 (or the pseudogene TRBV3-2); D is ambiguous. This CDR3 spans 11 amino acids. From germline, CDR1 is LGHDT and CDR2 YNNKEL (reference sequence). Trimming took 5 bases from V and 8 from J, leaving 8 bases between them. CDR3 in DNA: TGTGCCAGCAGCTGGGATCGTACGCAGTATTTT. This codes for CASSWDRTQYF.

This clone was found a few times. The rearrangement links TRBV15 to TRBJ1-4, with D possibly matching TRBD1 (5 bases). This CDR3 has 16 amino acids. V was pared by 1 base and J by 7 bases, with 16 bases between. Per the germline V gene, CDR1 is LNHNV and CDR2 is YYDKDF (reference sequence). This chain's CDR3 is CATSRGGAGGFEKLFF. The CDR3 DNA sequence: TGTGCCACCAGCAGAGGAGGGGCCGGGGGATTTGAAAAACTGTTTTTT.

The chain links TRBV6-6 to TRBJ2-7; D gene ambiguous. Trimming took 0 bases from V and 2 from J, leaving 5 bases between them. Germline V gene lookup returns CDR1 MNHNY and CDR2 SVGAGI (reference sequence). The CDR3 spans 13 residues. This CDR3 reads CASSYSWAYEQYF. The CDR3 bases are TGTGCCAGCAGTTACTCATGGGCCTACGAGCAGTACTTC.

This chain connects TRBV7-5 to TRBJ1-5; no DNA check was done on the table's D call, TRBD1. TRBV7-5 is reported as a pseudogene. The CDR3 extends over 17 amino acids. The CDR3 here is CARSSNEGGGPDQPQHF. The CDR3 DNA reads TGTGCCAGAAGCTCAAACGAGGGTGGGGGCCCGGATCAGCCCCAGCATTTT.

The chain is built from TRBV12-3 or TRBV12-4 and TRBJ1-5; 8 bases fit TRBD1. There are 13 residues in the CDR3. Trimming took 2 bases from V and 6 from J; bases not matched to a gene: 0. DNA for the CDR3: TGTGCCAGCAGTTTAACAGGGGGTCAGCCCCAGCATTTT. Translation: CASSLTGGQPQHF.

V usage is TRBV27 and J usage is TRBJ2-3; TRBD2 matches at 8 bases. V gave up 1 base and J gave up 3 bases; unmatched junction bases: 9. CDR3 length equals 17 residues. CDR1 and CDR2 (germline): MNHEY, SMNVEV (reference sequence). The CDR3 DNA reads TGTGCCAGCAGTTTATTACCTAGCGGGTCGGGTACAGATACGCAGTATTTT. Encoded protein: CASSLLPSGSGTDTQYF.

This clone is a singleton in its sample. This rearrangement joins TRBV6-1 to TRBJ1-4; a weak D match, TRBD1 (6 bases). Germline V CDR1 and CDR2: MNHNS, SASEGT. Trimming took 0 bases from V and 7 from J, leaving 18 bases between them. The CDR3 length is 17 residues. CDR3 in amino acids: CASSEAGITGRGEKLFF. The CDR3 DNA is TGTGCCAGCAGTGAAGCGGGGATCACAGGGAGGGGTGAAAAACTGTTTTTT.

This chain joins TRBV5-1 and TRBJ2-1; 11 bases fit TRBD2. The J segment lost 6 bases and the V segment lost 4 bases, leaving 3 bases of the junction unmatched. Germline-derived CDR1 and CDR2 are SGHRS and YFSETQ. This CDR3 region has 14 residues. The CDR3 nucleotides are TGCGCCAGCAGCCTGGGACTAGCGGCCAATGAGCAGTTCTTC. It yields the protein CASSLGLAANEQFF.

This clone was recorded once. The DNA for the CDR3 is TGTGCCACCAGCAGGGGGGGACTAGCGGGAGTTCGACCCTACAATGAGCAGTTCTTC. Translation gives CATSRGGLAGVRPYNEQFF. The V call is TRBV15, the J call TRBJ2-1; 14 bases are a match to TRBD2. This CDR3 comprises 19 residues. In germline, CDR1 is LNHNV, CDR2 YYDKDF (reference sequence). V was clipped by 3 bases and J by 2 bases; unmatched bases: 9.